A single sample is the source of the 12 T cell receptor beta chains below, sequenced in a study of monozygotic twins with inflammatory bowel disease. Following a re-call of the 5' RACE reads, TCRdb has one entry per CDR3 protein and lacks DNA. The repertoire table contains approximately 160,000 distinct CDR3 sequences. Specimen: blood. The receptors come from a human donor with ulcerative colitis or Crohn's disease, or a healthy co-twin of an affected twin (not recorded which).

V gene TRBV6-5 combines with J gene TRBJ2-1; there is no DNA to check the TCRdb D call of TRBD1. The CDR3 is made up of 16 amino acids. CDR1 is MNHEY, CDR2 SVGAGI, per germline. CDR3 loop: CASSYSRGEGYNEQFF.

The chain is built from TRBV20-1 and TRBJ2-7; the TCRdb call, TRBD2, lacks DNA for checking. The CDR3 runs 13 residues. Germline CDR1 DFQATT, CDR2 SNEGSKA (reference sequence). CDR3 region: CSATGLAGYEQYF.

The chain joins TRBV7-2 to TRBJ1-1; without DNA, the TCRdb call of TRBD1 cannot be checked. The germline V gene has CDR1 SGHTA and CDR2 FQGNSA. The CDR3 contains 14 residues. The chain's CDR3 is CASSLHSRDTEAFF. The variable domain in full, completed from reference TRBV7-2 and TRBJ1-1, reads GAGVSQSPSNKVTEKGKDVELRCDPISGHTALYWYRQSLGQGLEFLIYFQGNSAPDKSGLPSDRFSAERTGGSVSTLTIQRTQQEDSAVYLCASSLHSRDTEAFFGQGTRLTVV.

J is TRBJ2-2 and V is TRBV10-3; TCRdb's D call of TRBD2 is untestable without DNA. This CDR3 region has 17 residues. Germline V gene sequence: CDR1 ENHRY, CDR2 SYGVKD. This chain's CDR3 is CAISEKAGVANTGELFF.

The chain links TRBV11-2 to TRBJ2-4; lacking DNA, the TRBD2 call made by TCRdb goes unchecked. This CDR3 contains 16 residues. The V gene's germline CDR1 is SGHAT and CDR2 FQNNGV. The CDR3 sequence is CASSFGLAGAKNIQYF.

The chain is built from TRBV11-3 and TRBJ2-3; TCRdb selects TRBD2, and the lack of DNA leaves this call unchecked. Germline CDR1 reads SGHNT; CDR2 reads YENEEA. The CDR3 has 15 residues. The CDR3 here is CASSYGLATTDTQYF.

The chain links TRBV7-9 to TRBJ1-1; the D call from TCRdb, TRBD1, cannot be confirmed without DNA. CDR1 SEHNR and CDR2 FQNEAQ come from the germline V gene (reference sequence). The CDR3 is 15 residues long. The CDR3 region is CASSHSTGLNTEAFF.

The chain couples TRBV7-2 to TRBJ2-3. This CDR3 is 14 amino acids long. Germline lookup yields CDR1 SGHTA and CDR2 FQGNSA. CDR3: CASSLQHSTDTQYF.

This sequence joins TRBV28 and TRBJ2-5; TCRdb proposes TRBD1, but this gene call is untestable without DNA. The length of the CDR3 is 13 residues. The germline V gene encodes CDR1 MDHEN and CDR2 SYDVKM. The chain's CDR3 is CASSLGGGRAQYF.

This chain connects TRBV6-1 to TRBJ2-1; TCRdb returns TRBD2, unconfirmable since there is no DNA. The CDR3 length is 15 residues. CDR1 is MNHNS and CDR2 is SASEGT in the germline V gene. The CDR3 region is CASSQNKRESNEQFF.

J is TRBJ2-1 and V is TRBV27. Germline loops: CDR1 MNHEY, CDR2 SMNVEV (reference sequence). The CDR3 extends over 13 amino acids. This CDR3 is CASRLNQVTEQFF.

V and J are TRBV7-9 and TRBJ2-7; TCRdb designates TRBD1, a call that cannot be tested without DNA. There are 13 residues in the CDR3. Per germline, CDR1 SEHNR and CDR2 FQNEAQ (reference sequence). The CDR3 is CASLAGTDYEQYF.